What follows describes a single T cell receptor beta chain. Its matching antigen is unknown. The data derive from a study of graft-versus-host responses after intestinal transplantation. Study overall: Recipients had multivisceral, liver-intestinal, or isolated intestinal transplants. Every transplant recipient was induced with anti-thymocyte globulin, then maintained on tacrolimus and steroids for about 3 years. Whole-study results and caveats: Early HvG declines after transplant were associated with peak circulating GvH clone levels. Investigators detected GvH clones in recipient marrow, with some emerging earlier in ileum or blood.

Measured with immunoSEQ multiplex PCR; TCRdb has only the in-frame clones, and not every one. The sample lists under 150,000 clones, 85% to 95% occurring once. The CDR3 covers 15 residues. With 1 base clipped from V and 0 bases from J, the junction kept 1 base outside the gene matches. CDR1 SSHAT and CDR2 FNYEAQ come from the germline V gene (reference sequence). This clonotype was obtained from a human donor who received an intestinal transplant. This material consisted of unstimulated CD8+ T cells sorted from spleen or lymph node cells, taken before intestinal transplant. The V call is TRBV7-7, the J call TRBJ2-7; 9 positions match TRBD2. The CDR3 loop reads CASSLGSGSSYEQYF. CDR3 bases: TGTGCCAGCAGCTTAGGTAGCGGGAGCTCCTACGAGCAGTACTTC.